This entry lists 25 T cell receptor beta chains sequenced from one sample in a study of cytomegalovirus exposure and HLA in healthy donors (dated by TCRdb to about 2017). The library was obtained by the immunoSEQ multiplex PCR assay. For the multiplex PCR, a mixture combining 60 forward primers for TCR Vbeta segments and 13 reverse primers for TCR Jbeta segments was used. TCRdb provides this immuneACCESS table in a form limited to in-frame rearrangements. Some clones are lacking; in checked studies, under half of them reflect an unresolved V gene, and why the rest are absent is not known. Within this sample are about 190,000 clones, with over 70% of them counted one time only. Clones ranked in the top ten supply 3.1% of the sample. Sample: PBMCs. These receptors were collected from a woman aged 30 to 39 in good health and CMV-seropositive.

The chain has TRBV20-1 and TRBJ2-7; no clear D gene. Germline loops: CDR1 DFQATT, CDR2 SNEGSKA (reference sequence). The CDR3 runs 10 residues. Deletions cut 1 base from V and 6 bases from J, with 4 bases between. DNA of the CDR3: TGCAGTGCTAGAGTCGGCGAGCAGTACTTC. This encodes CSARVGEQYF.

The genes are TRBV29-1 and TRBJ2-1; TRBD2 agrees at 10 bases. Germline trimming cut 4 bases from V and 4 bases from J; bases unmatched to any gene: 7. The CDR3 contains 15 residues. Germline CDR1 and CDR2: SQVTM and ANQGSEA. For the CDR3, the DNA is TGCAGCGTTGTCCCCGGACTAGCGGTTTACAATGAGCAGTTCTTC. Amino acids: CSVVPGLAVYNEQFF.

This clone was detected only once. This chain joins TRBV6-4 and TRBJ2-1; no clear D gene. The germline V gene has CDR1 MRHNA and CDR2 SNTAGT. CDR3 length: 15 residues. Trimming shortened V by 8 bases and J by 4 bases, and 18 bases separated the two germline ends. For the CDR3, the DNA is TGTGCCAGCCCCCGCGTTTTTCGGAGTTACAATGAGCAGTTCTTC. Protein product: CASPRVFRSYNEQFF.

This clone was picked up one time. The sample carries other DNA sequences with the same CDR3. CDR3 residues: CASRTGTGLNTEAFF. CDR3 nucleotide sequence: TGTGCCAGCAGGACGGGGACAGGATTGAACACTGAAGCTTTCTTT. This sequence joins TRBV6-1 and TRBJ1-1; 8 nucleotides agree with TRBD1. Germline lookup yields CDR1 MNHNS and CDR2 SASEGT. Unmatched junction bases numbered 6, after V lost 6 bases and J lost 0 bases. CDR3 length: 15 residues.

The V and J genes are TRBV7-9 and TRBJ1-6; 7 nucleotides agree with TRBD1. This CDR3 comprises 15 residues. With 2 bases clipped from V and 5 bases from J, the junction kept 3 bases outside the gene matches. Germline loops: CDR1 SEHNR, CDR2 FQNEAQ (reference sequence). CDR3 residues: CASSLHQGDNSPLHF. The CDR3 DNA reads as TGTGCCAGCAGCTTACACCAGGGGGATAATTCACCCCTCCACTTT.

This chain links TRBV4-2 with TRBJ2-1; 7 bases match TRBD2. V dropped 0 bases and J dropped 5; count of bases not matched to a gene: 7. CDR1 and CDR2 from the germline V gene are LGHNA and YNFKEQ. The CDR3 has 16 residues. The CDR3 region is CASSQEREWPDNEQFF. The CDR3 region has the DNA TGTGCCAGCAGCCAAGAGCGGGAGTGGCCCGACAATGAGCAGTTCTTC.

The chain uses TRBV14 and TRBJ1-1, with no clear D. Trimming cost V 6 bases and J 3 bases, with 23 bases left between them. The CDR3 consists of 17 residues. In germline, CDR1 is SGHDN, CDR2 FVKESK. The CDR3, as DNA: TGTGCCAGCAGTTCCTTAGGACTGCCGCGGTTGCACACTGAAGCTTTCTTT. It specifies CASSSLGLPRLHTEAFF.

This clone was recorded once. The genes are TRBV6-1 and TRBJ1-5; D possibly corresponds to TRBD1 (6 bases). The CDR3 is made up of 15 amino acids. Deletions cut 4 bases from V and 0 bases from J, with 10 bases between. Germline V gives CDR1 MNHNS, CDR2 SASEGT. CDR3 protein: CASSVGQNSNQPQHF. In DNA, the CDR3 is TGTGCCAGCAGTGTTGGACAGAATAGCAATCAGCCCCAGCATTTT.

This chain's CDR3 is CASSLRDSYYEQYF. CDR3 in DNA: TGTGCCAGCAGTTTACGGGACTCATACTACGAGCAGTACTTC. V gene TRBV27 combines with J gene TRBJ2-7; a possible D gene is TRBD2 (6 bases). CDR1 is MNHEY, CDR2 SMNVEV, per germline (reference sequence). The CDR3 is 14 residues long. Trimming shortened V by 2 bases and J by 3 bases, and 11 bases separated the two germline ends.

The chain joins TRBV7-8 to TRBJ1-1, with D hard to call. V shed 0 bases and J shed 6 bases, with 5 bases lying between them. The germline V gene encodes CDR1 SGHVS and CDR2 FQNEAQ. This CDR3 region has 12 residues. CDR3 coding DNA: TGTGCCAGCAGCTTAGCGGAGGCTGAAGCTTTCTTT. Its translation is CASSLAEAEAFF.

The V and J genes are TRBV28 and TRBJ1-5, with unresolved D. The CDR3 consists of 13 residues. V was shortened by 3 bases and J by 5 bases, with 8 bases between the two germline ends. Germline CDR1 is MDHEN and CDR2 is SYDVKM. CDR3 amino acids: CASSFPGYQPQHF. CDR3 in DNA: TGTGCCAGCAGTTTTCCGGGTTATCAGCCCCAGCATTTT.

In this sample, this clone turned up a few times. The chain links TRBV28 to TRBJ2-7; perhaps TRBD1 as D (6 bases). The CDR3 is 16 amino acids. V was cut by 6 bases and J by 5 bases, with 23 bases left in between. Germline V CDR1 and CDR2: MDHEN, SYDVKM. The CDR3 bases are TGTGCCAGCAGCTCCGAGCTCCGGGACAACATCGACGAGCAGTACTTC. Its translation is CASSSELRDNIDEQYF.

The chain carries TRBV2 and TRBJ1-4, with D possibly TRBD1 on 6 matching bases. V was pared by 0 bases and J by 6 bases, with 14 bases between. Germline V lookup: CDR1 SNHLY, CDR2 FYNNEI. The CDR3 is made up of 16 amino acids. CDR3 in amino acids: CASSEAGAEVHEKLFF. CDR3 bases: TGTGCCAGCAGTGAAGCGGGGGCGGAGGTTCATGAAAAACTGTTTTTT.

The rearrangement links TRBV12-5 to TRBJ2-3, with 8 bases aligning to TRBD2. The length of the CDR3 is 13 residues. Germline CDR1 reads LGHNT; CDR2 reads FRNRAP. Trimming took 1 base from V and 9 from J; bases not matched to a gene: 3. In DNA, the CDR3 is TGTGCTAGTGGTTTGGAGCGGGAGAGAACGCAGTATTTT. Translating gives CASGLERERTQYF.

The rearrangement joins TRBV4-2 to TRBJ2-1; D uncertain. Germline loops: CDR1 LGHNA, CDR2 YNFKEQ. Between the trimmed V and J ends, which lost 0 bases and 1 base, there was a span of 10 bases. This CDR3 is 16 amino acids long. As DNA, the CDR3 is TGTGCCAGCAGCCAAGAGGCGGTAGAATCCTACAATGAGCAGTTCTTC. Its translation is CASSQEAVESYNEQFF.

This chain links TRBV5-1 with TRBJ1-3, with a weak D call TRBD1 (5 bases). The germline CDR1 and CDR2 sequences are SGHRS and YFSETQ. The CDR3 runs 16 residues. Deletions cut 4 bases from V and 0 bases from J, with 14 bases between. This chain's CDR3 is CASSQETGPSGNTIYF. The CDR3 region has the DNA TGCGCCAGCAGCCAGGAAACAGGCCCCTCTGGAAACACCATATATTTT.

The chain is built from TRBV27 and TRBJ2-7, with 7 bases lining up with TRBD2. Germline lookup yields CDR1 MNHEY and CDR2 SMNVEV (reference sequence). V was pared by 3 bases and J by 0 bases, with 8 bases of the junction left unmatched. This CDR3 has 16 residues. The CDR3 DNA follows: TGTGCCAGCAGTTTTGTAGGCGGGAGCTACTCCTACGAGCAGTACTTC. Residues: CASSFVGGSYSYEQYF.

This clone came up once. This chain joins TRBV19 and TRBJ1-5; 8 positions agree with TRBD1. This CDR3 is built from 13 residues. Unmatched junction bases numbered 5, after V lost 7 bases and J lost 6 bases. Germline values: CDR1 LNHDA, CDR2 SQIVND (reference sequence). The CDR3 DNA sequence: TGTGCCAGTACCGAACAGGGGGGTCAGCCCCAGCATTTT. Its translation is CASTEQGGQPQHF. Together with reference TRBV19 and TRBJ1-5, the CDR3 gives the full variable domain: DGGITQSPKYLFRKEGQNVTLSCEQNLNHDAMYWYRQDPGQGLRLIYYSQIVNDFQKGDIAEGYSVSREKKESFPLTVTSAQKNPTAFYLCASTEQGGQPQHFGDGTRLSIL.

CDR3 in DNA: TGCGCCAGCAGCTCACAAAATCGGCTAGCGGGACGGGAGACCCAGTACTTC. It specifies CASSSQNRLAGRETQYF. The chain has TRBV5-1 and TRBJ2-5, with TRBD2 matching 9 bases. Losses at the gene ends were 3 bases for V and 5 bases for J; bases not matched to a gene: 14. CDR1 and CDR2 from the germline V gene are SGHRS and YFSETQ. The CDR3 length is 17 residues.

CDR3 sequence reads: CASSSTGLLTYEQYF. In DNA, the CDR3 is TGTGCCAGCAGCTCTACCGGACTCTTAACCTACGAGCAGTACTTC. This chain links TRBV13 with TRBJ2-7, with a possible D match to TRBD2 (5 bases). The germline V gene encodes CDR1 PRHDT and CDR2 FYEKMQ (reference sequence). Trimming removed 4 bases at V and 2 bases at J, with 15 bases between. There are 15 residues in the CDR3.

The V gene is TRBV7-9, the J gene TRBJ2-5; 9 positions agree with TRBD2. J lost 5 bases, V lost 2 bases, and 9 bases had no gene match. Germline V gene data show CDR1 as SEHNR and CDR2 as FQNEAQ (reference sequence). The CDR3 consists of 16 residues. CDR3 DNA sequence: TGTGCCAGCAGCTTAAGGGCGGGAGGGCCACGGGAGACCCAGTACTTC. Residues: CASSLRAGGPRETQYF.

V usage is TRBV7-9 and J usage is TRBJ2-3, with 12 bases aligning to TRBD1. The CDR3 has 17 amino acids. Germline V CDR1 and CDR2: SEHNR, FQNEAQ (reference sequence). The junction had 10 bases not matched to a gene; V was cut back by 4 bases and J by 5 bases. The CDR3 nucleotides are TGTGCCAGCAGCTCCAACCGGGACAGGGGGCTTCAAGATACGCAGTATTTT. Translation: CASSSNRDRGLQDTQYF.

The V gene is TRBV5-1, the J gene TRBJ1-5; D call uncertain. V dropped 0 bases and J dropped 7 bases, with 11 bases sitting between them. CDR3 size: 14 residues. Germline CDR1 is SGHRS and CDR2 is YFSETQ. The CDR3: CASSLDPTYQPQHF. The CDR3 bases are TGCGCCAGCAGCTTGGACCCTACCTACCAGCCCCAGCATTTT.

The J gene is TRBJ1-5, the V gene TRBV18, with 8 positions matching TRBD1. With V trimmed by 3 bases and J by 4 bases, 2 bases remained unmatched. The germline V gene has CDR1 KGHSH and CDR2 LQKENI. CDR3 size: 14 residues. CDR3 coding DNA: TGTGCCAGCTCACCCGGACAGGGAAATCAGCCCCAGCATTTT. Protein: CASSPGQGNQPQHF.

The count of this clone is one. A single base separates this from a much larger clone, so it may be a read error. Other nucleotide sequences in the sample specify the same CDR3. CDR3 bases: TGTGCCAGCAGTGACTCACAGGGGGCAGATACGCAGTATTTT. Encoded protein: CASSDSQGADTQYF. The chain has TRBV6-4 and TRBJ2-3, with 8 bases fitting TRBD1. CDR1 and CDR2 (germline): MRHNA, SNTAGT. The ends lost 0 bases at V and 4 bases at J; junction bases unmatched: 0. The CDR3 is 14 amino acids.